A selection of T cell receptor beta chains follows, all from one sample in a study of T-cell reconstitution after alpha-beta-depleted transplantation in children. TCRdb re-called the PCR reads with MiXCR, one entry per CDR3 protein. The sample lists around 450,000 distinct CDR3 sequences, roughly 16% occurring once. Sequenced here: PBMCs, mostly from graft donor cells, sampled 360 days after TCRalphabeta/CD19-depleted stem cell transplant. The receptors were sampled from a boy less than two years old who had a stem cell transplant for Wiskott-Aldrich syndrome, so the T cells may come from the graft donor. Each CDR3 is given with its conserved first and last residue. Each record gives: J gene, V gene, clone size, D gene, CDR3 protein, CDR3 DNA. D genes are given only for firm matches. Not every row has a clone size; where given, it reads once, few, many or a size class.

TRBJ2-3 TRBV6-2/TRBV6-3 - TRBD2 CASSYSRPEARSGRRTDTQYF TGTGCCAGCAGTTACTCGAGACCCGAGGCACGGAGCGGGAGACGTACAGATACGCAGTATTTT
TRBJ2-1 TRBV5-1 many - CASSTTGKQFF TGCGCCAGCAGCACAACTGGGAAGCAGTTCTTC
TRBJ2-4 TRBV12-3/TRBV12-4 few - CASSFGGRNIQYF TGTGCCAGCAGTTTCGGGGGGCGGAACATTCAGTACTTC
TRBJ1-6 TRBV7-2 many - CASSLGVNNSPLHF TGTGCCAGCAGCTTAGGGGTAAATAATTCACCCCTCCACTTT
TRBJ2-1 TRBV5-1 many TRBD2 CASSSGTSGRYNEQFF TGCGCCAGCAGCTCCGGGACTAGCGGGAGATACAATGAGCAGTTCTTC
TRBJ2-7 TRBV7-8 - - CASSPQGLLYEQYF TGTGCCAGCAGCCCCCAGGGGCTACTCTACGAGCAGTACTTC
TRBJ2-5 TRBV29-1 few TRBD2 CSVGLAGGLELWETQYF TGCAGCGTGGGACTAGCGGGAGGGTTGGAACTTTGGGAGACCCAGTACTTC
TRBJ2-5 TRBV3-1 few - CASGIGETQYF TGTGCCAGCGGAATAGGGGAGACCCAGTACTTC
TRBJ1-1 TRBV6-2/TRBV6-3 - - CASSYRPYTEAFF TGTGCCAGCAGTTACAGACCTTACACTGAAGCTTTCTTT
TRBJ2-7 TRBV10-2 - TRBD1 CASSMGTVYEQYF TGCGCCAGCAGTATGGGGACAGTGTACGAGCAGTACTTC
TRBJ2-1 TRBV19 - - CASSSAGRYNEQFF TGTGCCAGTAGTTCCGCGGGGCGGTACAATGAGCAGTTCTTC
TRBJ2-7 TRBV30 few - CAWGTYEQYF TGTGCCTGGGGGACCTACGAGCAGTACTTC
TRBJ2-7 TRBV10-3 - TRBD1 CAISEGQGMGEQYF TGTGCCATCAGTGAGGGACAGGGAATGGGTGAGCAGTACTTC
TRBJ2-7 TRBV12-3/TRBV12-4 many TRBD2 CASSFVAGVGEQYF TGTGCCAGCAGTTTTGTAGCGGGAGTTGGCGAGCAGTACTTC
TRBJ2-4 TRBV5-1 - TRBD1 CASSLTGEDIQYF TGCGCCAGCAGCCTGACAGGGGAAGACATTCAGTACTTC
TRBJ2-1 TRBV7-6 few - CASSPRTRAGRTYNEQFF TGTGCCAGCAGCCCCCGAACCCGAGCAGGGAGGACCTACAATGAGCAGTTCTTC
TRBJ2-1 TRBV20-1 - TRBD2 CSARWATSGYNEQFF TGCAGTGCTAGATGGGCGACTAGCGGATACAATGAGCAGTTCTTC
TRBJ2-1 TRBV20-1 - TRBD2 CSAPKGSGGLLEQFF TGCAGTGCCCCGAAGGGTAGCGGGGGGCTTCTCGAGCAGTTCTTC
TRBJ2-6 TRBV2 few - CASSVGNSGANVLTF TGTGCCAGCAGTGTAGGGAACTCTGGGGCCAACGTCCTGACTTTC
TRBJ2-4 TRBV5-1 many TRBD2 CASSNTSGRAWGNIQYF TGCGCCAGCAGCAATACTAGCGGGAGGGCCTGGGGAAACATTCAGTACTTC
TRBJ2-2 TRBV9 - TRBD2 CASSVNVGGTNTGELFF TGTGCCAGCAGCGTCAACGTCGGGGGGACGAACACCGGGGAGCTGTTTTTT
TRBJ2-5 TRBV3-1 few - CASSHRGNQETQYF TGTGCCAGCAGCCACAGGGGAAATCAAGAGACCCAGTACTTC
TRBJ2-5 TRBV18 - - CASSPPGQRETQYF TGTGCCAGCTCACCACCGGGGCAGCGAGAGACCCAGTACTTC
TRBJ2-7 TRBV20-1 many - CSANEGETYEQYF TGCAGTGCTAACGAAGGGGAAACCTACGAGCAGTACTTC
TRBJ1-2 TRBV5-1 few - CASSFSPGDYGYTF TGCGCCAGCAGCTTTTCCCCGGGGGACTATGGCTACACCTTC
TRBJ2-2 TRBV5-5 few - CASSFWSANTGELFF TGTGCCAGCAGCTTTTGGAGCGCGAACACCGGGGAGCTGTTTTTT
TRBJ2-1 TRBV5-1 few TRBD2 CASTFYSGTSNEQFF TGCGCCAGCACCTTTTACTCCGGGACTAGCAATGAGCAGTTCTTC
TRBJ2-1 TRBV20-1 - - CSATGLRGSYNEQFF TGCAGTGCGACAGGACTCCGGGGCTCCTACAATGAGCAGTTCTTC
TRBJ2-1 TRBV6-5 - TRBD2 CASSYHGTRGKNEQFF TGTGCCAGCAGCTACCACGGGACTAGGGGCAAAAATGAGCAGTTCTTC
TRBJ1-1 TRBV12-3/TRBV12-4 - - CASSPSGTLNTEAFF TGTGCCAGCAGTCCCTCCGGGACATTGAACACTGAAGCTTTCTTT
TRBJ2-1 TRBV7-9 few - CASSVGGAQGNEQFF TGTGCCAGCAGCGTAGGGGGGGCTCAAGGCAATGAGCAGTTCTTC
TRBJ2-3 TRBV2 - - CASKSDSDTQYF TGTGCCAGCAAGTCGGATAGTGATACGCAGTATTTT
TRBJ2-6 TRBV11-3 - TRBD1 CASSSDRGSGANVLTF TGTGCCAGCAGCTCCGACAGGGGCTCTGGGGCCAACGTCCTGACTTTC
TRBJ2-3 TRBV12-3/TRBV12-4 - - CASSGRAGFSPTDTQYF TGTGCCAGCAGTGGACGGGCAGGGTTTTCCCCCACAGATACGCAGTATTTT
TRBJ1-6 TRBV12-3/TRBV12-4 few - CASSLPQGLNSPLHF TGTGCCAGCAGTTTACCCCAGGGACTTAATTCACCCCTCCACTTT
TRBJ2-3 TRBV24-1 - TRBD1 CATSVTGTGVTDTQYF TGTGCCACCAGCGTAACCGGGACAGGGGTAACAGATACGCAGTATTTT
TRBJ1-5 TRBV12-3/TRBV12-4 many - CASSFWGRGTPQHF TGTGCCAGCAGTTTTTGGGGCAGAGGGACGCCCCAGCATTTT
TRBJ2-5 TRBV6-6 - - CASTEKTGTQYF TGTGCCAGCACCGAGAAGACAGGGACCCAGTACTTC
TRBJ2-2 TRBV2 - TRBD1 CASNNRGDTGELFF TGTGCCAGCAATAACAGGGGGGACACCGGGGAGCTGTTTTTT
TRBJ1-1 TRBV5-1 - - CASTGYQNTEAFF TGCGCCAGCACAGGTTACCAGAACACTGAAGCTTTCTTT
TRBJ2-7 TRBV6-1 - - CASRDTPGLIYEQYF TGTGCCAGCAGAGACACCCCGGGACTTATCTACGAGCAGTACTTC
TRBJ1-2 TRBV3-1 few - CASSQAKGQRGGYTF TGTGCCAGCAGCCAAGCCAAGGGGCAGAGAGGTGGCTACACCTTC
TRBJ2-5 TRBV20-1 - - CSARDLKRGETQYF TGCAGTGCTAGAGATCTCAAGAGGGGAGAGACCCAGTACTTC
TRBJ2-7 TRBV30 - - CAWRRGVLWEQYF TGTGCCTGGAGACGGGGAGTATTGTGGGAGCAGTACTTC
TRBJ2-7 TRBV7-8 - - CASASVSYEQYF TGTGCCAGCGCCTCGGTGTCCTACGAGCAGTACTTC
TRBJ2-7 TRBV28 many - CASSSPGRGLWEQYF TGTGCCAGCAGTTCCCCGGGGAGGGGGCTGTGGGAGCAGTACTTC
TRBJ2-1 TRBV19 - - CASSIAGNIHEQFF TGTGCCAGTAGTATTGCGGGAAATATCCATGAGCAGTTCTTC
TRBJ2-3 TRBV19 few TRBD2 CASSMLRVGLATADTQYF TGTGCCAGTAGTATGCTCCGGGTCGGACTAGCGACGGCAGATACGCAGTATTTT